Here is one T cell receptor (beta chain) with its context. Original methodology: Researchers report that nucleated cell counts were estimated from reference gene primer amplification. Sequencing was performed with immunoSEQ multiplex PCR; in TCRdb, only in-frame clones are kept and a portion is missing. Clone size and the V and J calls come from that table; the DNA yielded D and trimming. This table has roughly 230,000 clones, approximately 82% appearing once. The data originate from a study of blood T cell repertoires in COVID-19. Study at large: The samples span acute and convalescent COVID-19 from the United States, Italy and Spain. In each case, the material was cDNA or gDNA derived from T cells, B-cell-depleted T cells, or PBMCs.

Losses at the gene ends were 8 bases for V and 6 bases for J; bases not matched to a gene: 6. The CDR3 runs 12 residues. Germline assignment: CDR1 MDHEN and CDR2 SYDVKM. The TCR originated in a woman aged 80 or over with acute or convalescent COVID-19. Material for sequencing was peripheral blood. This chain joins TRBV28 and TRBJ1-2; TRBD1 agrees at 7 bases. The CDR3 here is CASRGDSDGYTF. In DNA form, the CDR3 reads TGTGCCAGCCGTGGGGACAGCGATGGCTACACCTTC.